This T cell receptor beta chain was captured by sequencing in a study of blood T cell repertoires in COVID-19. As for the study in general: Samples of COVID-19 (acute and convalescent) were obtained from the United States, Italy and Spain. T cells, B-cell-depleted T cells, or PBMCs supplied cDNA or gDNA.

The CDR3 extends over 14 amino acids. V shed 6 bases, J shed 10 bases, and the junction held 11 bases outside the gene matches. Germline CDR1 MNHEY, CDR2 SVGEGT. In the original processing: For nucleated cells, counts were estimated from reference gene primer amplification. Clones were read by immunoSEQ multiplex PCR, and TCRdb kept only the in-frame ones, dropping some. The V and J calls and clone size were taken over from that table, and D and trimming were inferred from the DNA. Here the sample spans fewer than 300,000 clones, 81% being singletons. Sequenced: peripheral blood. The rearrangement links TRBV6-2 or TRBV6-3 to TRBJ1-4, with 7 bases that match TRBD1. This TCR was recovered from a woman aged 55-70 years with active or convalescent COVID-19. The CDR3 is CASSPLNRGGKLFF. In nucleotides, the CDR3 is TGTGCCAGCAGCCCCCTTAACAGGGGCGGAAAACTGTTTTTT.